This passage covers 8 T cell receptor beta chains from one sample sequenced in a study of regulatory T cells in long-lasting Graves disease. Arm-PCR of CDR3 regions with iRepertoire HTBI primers generated TCR beta libraries. Each CDR3 protein is one row after TCRdb ran MiXCR on the multiplex PCR reads. This table has roughly 410,000 distinct CDR3 sequences, 15% appearing once. Time point meaning: newly diagnosed GD, antithyroid drugs for less than 3 months. After RNA was extracted from PBMCs, the TCR library was made from it. The same specimen was also included in a second study, on T cells in Graves' hyperthyroidism and ophthalmopathy.

Here the sequenced sample was peripheral blood mononuclear cells (PBMCs), taken at new diagnosis, from a patient treated with antithyroid drugs. The receptors were gathered from a woman aged 40 to 49 with Graves disease.

This rearrangement joins TRBV6-1 to TRBJ2-5; TRBD1 aligns across 10 bases. This CDR3 comprises 16 residues. CDR1 is MNHNS, CDR2 SASEGT, per germline. V lost 5 bases to trimming and J lost 5 bases; unmatched junction nucleotides: 11. The CDR3 protein is CASSNMRKTGGETQYF. For the CDR3, the DNA is TGTGCCAGCAGTAACATGAGAAAGACAGGGGGCGAGACCCAGTACTTC.

This clonotype was detected ten times or more. The rearrangement links TRBV4-1 to TRBJ2-1; D remains unclear. The CDR3 consists of 14 residues. V was trimmed by 4 bases and J by 5 bases, leaving 12 bases between them. Germline CDR1 and CDR2: MGHRA and YSYEKL. The CDR3 nucleotides read TGCGCCAGCAGCCTCCCGACACGTAACAATGAGCAGTTCTTC. The encoded protein is CASSLPTRNNEQFF.

This clonotype has only a few counts. The chain employs TRBV6-5 and TRBJ2-7; 7 bases match TRBD1. This CDR3 has 16 residues. Germline CDR1 MNHEY, CDR2 SVGAGI. V dropped 0 bases and J dropped 5; count of bases not matched to a gene: 10. CDR3 sequence: CASSYSMVRGFDEQYF. CDR3 bases: TGTGCCAGCAGTTACTCGATGGTCAGGGGGTTCGACGAGCAGTACTTC.

The V call is TRBV12-5, the J call TRBJ2-2; tentatively, D is TRBD2 (5 bases). The CDR3 runs to 13 residues. In germline, CDR1 is LGHNT, CDR2 FRNRAP. V shed 2 bases and J shed 4 bases, with 5 bases lying between them. CDR3 protein: CASGLTSTGELFF. DNA for the CDR3: TGTGCTAGTGGTTTGACTAGCACCGGGGAGCTGTTTTTT.

This clonotype was observed at least ten times. The chain carries TRBV10-3 and TRBJ2-7; TRBD2 is a possible D gene (6 bases). This CDR3 comprises 14 residues. The V end was cut by 4 bases, the J end by 5 bases, with 15 bases between. CDR1 and CDR2 (germline): ENHRY, SYGVKD. CDR3 coding DNA: TGTGCCATCAGTGGGGAGGTGCCTATGGACGAGCAGTACTTC. Amino acids: CAISGEVPMDEQYF.

This clonotype occurred a few times. J is TRBJ2-5 and V is TRBV4-1; possible D gene TRBD1, 5 bases. The CDR3 contains 14 residues. The V end lost 2 bases, the J end lost 1 base, and 8 bases lay between the germline ends. The germline V gene has CDR1 MGHRA and CDR2 YSYEKL. CDR3 DNA: TGCGCCAGCAGCCAACGACAGCTCCAAGAGACCCAGTACTTC. This gives the protein CASSQRQLQETQYF.

This clonotype appeared many times. This chain uses TRBV11-3 with TRBJ1-1; weak D call: TRBD1 (5 bases). This CDR3 has 15 amino acids. Looked up from germline, CDR1 is SGHNT and CDR2 is YENEEA. V lost 0 bases, J lost 1 base, and 9 bases lay in between. CDR3 in amino acids: CASSLDWRGNTEAFF. The CDR3 DNA is TGTGCCAGCAGCTTAGATTGGAGGGGGAACACTGAAGCTTTCTTT. Full variable domain (missing parts from reference TRBV11-3 and TRBJ1-1): EAGVVQSPRYKIIEKKQPVAFWCNPISGHNTLYWYLQNLGQGPELLIRYENEEAVDDSQLPKDRFSAERLKGVDSTLKIQPAELGDSAVYLCASSLDWRGNTEAFFGQGTRLTVV.

This clonotype was seen many times. The chain couples TRBV6-1 to TRBJ2-2; perhaps TRBD2 as D (6 bases). Trimming took 6 bases from V and 6 from J, leaving 20 bases between them. The CDR3 loop spans 16 amino acids. The V gene's germline CDR1 is MNHNS and CDR2 SASEGT. DNA of the CDR3: TGTGCCAGCAGGGTGGCGGGACTGGCGATCGCCGGGGAGCTGTTTTTT. This gives the protein CASRVAGLAIAGELFF.